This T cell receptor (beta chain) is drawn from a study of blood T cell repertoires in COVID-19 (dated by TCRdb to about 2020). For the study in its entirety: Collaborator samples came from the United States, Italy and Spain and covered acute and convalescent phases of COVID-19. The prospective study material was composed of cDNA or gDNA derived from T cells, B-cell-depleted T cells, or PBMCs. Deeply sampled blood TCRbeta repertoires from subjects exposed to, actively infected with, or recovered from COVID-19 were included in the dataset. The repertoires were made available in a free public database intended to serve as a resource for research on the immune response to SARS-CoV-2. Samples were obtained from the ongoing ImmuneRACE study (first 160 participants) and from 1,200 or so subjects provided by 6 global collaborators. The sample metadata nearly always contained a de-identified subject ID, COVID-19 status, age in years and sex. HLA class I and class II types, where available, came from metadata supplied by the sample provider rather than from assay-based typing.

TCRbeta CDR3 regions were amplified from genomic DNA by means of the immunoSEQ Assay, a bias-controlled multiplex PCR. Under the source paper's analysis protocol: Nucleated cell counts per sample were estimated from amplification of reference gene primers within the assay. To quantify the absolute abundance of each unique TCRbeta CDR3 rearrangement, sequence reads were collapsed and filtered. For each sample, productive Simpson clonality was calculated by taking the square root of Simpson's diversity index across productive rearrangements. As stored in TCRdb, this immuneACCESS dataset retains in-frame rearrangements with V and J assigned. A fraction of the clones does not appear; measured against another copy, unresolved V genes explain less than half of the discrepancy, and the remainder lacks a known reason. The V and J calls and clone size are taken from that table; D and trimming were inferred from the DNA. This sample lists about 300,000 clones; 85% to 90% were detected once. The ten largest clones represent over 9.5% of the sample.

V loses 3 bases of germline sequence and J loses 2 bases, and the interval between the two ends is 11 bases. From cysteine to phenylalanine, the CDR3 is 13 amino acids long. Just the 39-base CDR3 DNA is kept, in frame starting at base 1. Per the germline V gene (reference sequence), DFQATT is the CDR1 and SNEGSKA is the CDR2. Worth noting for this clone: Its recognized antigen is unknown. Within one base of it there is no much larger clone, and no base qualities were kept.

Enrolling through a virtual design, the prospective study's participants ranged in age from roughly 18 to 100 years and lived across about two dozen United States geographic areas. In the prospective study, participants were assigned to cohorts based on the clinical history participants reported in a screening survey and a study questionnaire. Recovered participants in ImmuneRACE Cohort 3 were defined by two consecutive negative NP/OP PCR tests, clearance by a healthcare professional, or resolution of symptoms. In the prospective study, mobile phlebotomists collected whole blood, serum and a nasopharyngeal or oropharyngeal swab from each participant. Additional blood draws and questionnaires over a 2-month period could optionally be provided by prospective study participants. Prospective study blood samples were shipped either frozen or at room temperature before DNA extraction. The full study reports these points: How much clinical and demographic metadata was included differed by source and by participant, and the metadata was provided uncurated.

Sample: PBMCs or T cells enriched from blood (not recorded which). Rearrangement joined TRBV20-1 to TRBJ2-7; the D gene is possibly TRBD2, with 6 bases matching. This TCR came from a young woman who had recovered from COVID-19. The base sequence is TGCAGTGCTAGTTGGGGCGGGACCTACGAGCAGTACTTC. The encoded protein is CSASWGGTYEQYF.